The rows below give T cell receptor beta chains drawn from one sample of a study of T-cell reconstitution after alpha-beta-depleted transplantation in children. TCRdb fed the PCR reads into MiXCR, producing one record per CDR3 protein. The sample has roughly 670,000 distinct CDR3 sequences, over 10% seen once. Sequencing was performed on PBMCs, taken before TCRalphabeta/CD19-depleted stem cell transplant. These receptors all stem from a girl aged 2 to 9 with congenital amegakaryocytic thrombocytopenia, due to receive a stem cell transplant. Both conserved end residues are part of each CDR3. A D gene is named only where the DNA matches it firmly. Clone size is stated in some rows and not others, as once, few, many or a class when expanded.

few	TRBD2	TRBV28	TRBJ2-3	TGTGCCAGCAGTCCCCAGGGACTAGCGGGAGTGGTGTCGCAGTATTTT	CASSPQGLAGVVSQYF
many	TRBD1	TRBV20-1	TRBJ1-1	TGCAGTGCTAGAGTCCAACCCAGGGGGCGTTACACTGAAGCTTTCTTT	CSARVQPRGRYTEAFF
-	-	TRBV29-1	TRBJ2-7	TGCAGCGTTGAAACGATCGGTAGTGAGTCCTACGAGCAGTACTTC	CSVETIGSESYEQYF
-	-	TRBV29-1	TRBJ2-7	TGCAGCGGGCAGGGAATTGTAGAGGACGAGCAGTACTTC	CSGQGIVEDEQYF
many	-	TRBV5-1	TRBJ2-3	TGCGCCAGCAGCTTAACACTAACAGATACGCAGTATTTT	CASSLTLTDTQYF
many	TRBD2	TRBV5-1	TRBJ2-1	TGCGCCAGCAGCTTGTTTGCGGGAGGGGACAATGAGCAGTTCTTC	CASSLFAGGDNEQFF
few	TRBD1	TRBV20-1	TRBJ1-1	TGCAGTGCTGTACAGGGGGGGACTGAAGCTTTCTTT	CSAVQGGTEAFF
-	-	TRBV19	TRBJ1-3	TGTGCCAGTAGTATACGGACAACCTCTGGAAACACCATATATTTT	CASSIRTTSGNTIYF
many	-	TRBV20-1	TRBJ2-1	TGCAGTGCTACCACCGGGACTCCAAGCTCCTACAATGAGCAGTTCTTC	CSATTGTPSSYNEQFF
few	TRBD2	TRBV15	TRBJ2-2	TGTGCCACCAGTCCCGGACTAGCGGGGACCACCGGGGAGCTGTTTTTT	CATSPGLAGTTGELFF
-	-	TRBV7-9	TRBJ2-1	TGTGCCAGCAATCCGCCTCCGGAGCAGTTCTTC	CASNPPPEQFF
-	-	TRBV4-2	TRBJ2-2	TGTGCCAGCAGCCAAGATGCACTTACGGGGGAGCTGTTTTTT	CASSQDALTGELFF
-	-	TRBV5-1	TRBJ1-2	TGCGCCAGCAGCCCCATTAACAGGAACTATGGCTACACCTTC	CASSPINRNYGYTF
many	-	TRBV28	TRBJ2-3	TGTGCCAGCAGGACAACCCTCGGAGCGGGCCACACAGATACGCAGTATTTT	CASRTTLGAGHTDTQYF
many	-	TRBV20-1	TRBJ2-3	TGCAGTGCCAAACCGGGACCTTACACAGATACGCAGTATTTT	CSAKPGPYTDTQYF
many	-	TRBV5-1	TRBJ2-7	TGCGCCAGTGGGGGAGGACCACTCTACGAGCAGTACTTC	CASGGGPLYEQYF
few	-	TRBV20-1	TRBJ2-7	TGCAGTGCTAGTCCGGGATATGACGAGCAGTACTTC	CSASPGYDEQYF
-	TRBD1	TRBV5-5	TRBJ2-7	TGTGCCAGCAGCTTGGTTATGACAGGGACCTACGAGCAGTACTTC	CASSLVMTGTYEQYF
many	-	TRBV4-1	TRBJ2-7	TGCGCCAGCAGCCAAGGCGGTAGTGCCTACGAGCAGTACTTC	CASSQGGSAYEQYF
many	-	TRBV20-1	TRBJ2-7	TGCAGTGCTCCCGGGACCCGCTCCTACGAGCAGTACTTC	CSAPGTRSYEQYF
many	-	TRBV6-1	TRBJ2-1	TGTGCCAGCAGGAAAGAGGGACTTGCCTACAATGAGCAGTTCTTC	CASRKEGLAYNEQFF
-	-	TRBV7-2	TRBJ2-7	TGTGCCAGCAGCTCCGGATGGGACCCGAACTACGAGCAGTACTTC	CASSSGWDPNYEQYF
few	TRBD2	TRBV20-1	TRBJ2-2	TGCAGTGCTACGACTAGCGGGACGAACACCGGGGAGCTGTTTTTT	CSATTSGTNTGELFF
-	-	TRBV7-2	TRBJ1-2	TGTGCCAGCAGCGGAACAGGGACCCATGGCTACACCTTC	CASSGTGTHGYTF
many	TRBD1	TRBV10-3	TRBJ1-2	TGTGCCATCAGTTTACAGGGGGCGGATGGCTACACCTTC	CAISLQGADGYTF
few	-	TRBV5-5	TRBJ2-6	TGTGCCAGCAGCTTTGGTGGAGGACAGCACTCTGGGGCCAACGTCCTGACTTTC	CASSFGGGQHSGANVLTF
many	-	TRBV5-1	TRBJ1-5	TGCGCCAGCAGCCCCCCCCTGGAGGAACCTAGCAATCAGCCCCAGCATTTT	CASSPPLEEPSNQPQHF
many	TRBD1	TRBV7-6	TRBJ2-7	TGTGCCAGCAGCGAAACAGGGGGCCTAAACGAGCAGTACTTC	CASSETGGLNEQYF
-	-	TRBV7-9	TRBJ2-1	TGTGCCAGCAGCTCGGGACCCCACGGCAATGAGCAGTTCTTC	CASSSGPHGNEQFF
many	-	TRBV28	TRBJ1-1	TGTGCCAGCAGTTCTGGTAGGGGCAACGAAGCTTTCTTT	CASSSGRGNEAFF
-	-	TRBV5-1	TRBJ2-1	TGCGCCAGCAGCACAGGAGGCGGCAATGAGCAGTTCTTC	CASSTGGGNEQFF
many	-	TRBV7-9	TRBJ2-1	TGTGCCAGCAGTCACGACACCCTGGACTACAATGAGCAGTTCTTC	CASSHDTLDYNEQFF
-	-	TRBV5-1	TRBJ2-3	TGCGCCAGCAGCTTGTACGCGGGTACGCAGTATTTT	CASSLYAGTQYF
-	TRBD2	TRBV7-7	TRBJ2-1	TGTGCCAGCAGCCGACTAGCGGGAGGTCTCTCCTACAATGAGCAGTTCTTC	CASSRLAGGLSYNEQFF
many	-	TRBV5-6	TRBJ2-3	TGTGCCAGCAGCTTGCCCGAGACGACTAGCACAGATACGCAGTATTTT	CASSLPETTSTDTQYF
few	-	TRBV5-1	TRBJ2-7	TGCGCCAGCAGTTCCGGGTTTCCCCAGGACGAGCAGTACTTC	CASSSGFPQDEQYF
few	TRBD2	TRBV7-2	TRBJ2-5	TGTGCCAGCAGCTATAAAACGGGACTAGCGGGAAGAGAGACCCAGTACTTC	CASSYKTGLAGRETQYF
many	-	TRBV5-1	TRBJ1-4	TGCGCCAGCAGCGCAGGACAGATAACTAATGAAAAACTGTTTTTT	CASSAGQITNEKLFF
many	TRBD2	TRBV3-1	TRBJ2-1	TGTGCCAGCAGCCAACCAGGGAGGGATGAGCAGTTCTTC	CASSQPGRDEQFF
once	-	TRBV7-9	TRBJ2-1	TGTGCCAGCGCATACAATGAGCAGTTCTTC	CASAYNEQFF
-	-	TRBV9	TRBJ2-1	TGTGCCAGCAGCGTAGGGTGGATCTCCTACAATGAGCAGTTCTTC	CASSVGWISYNEQFF
few	TRBD2	TRBV20-1	TRBJ2-1	TGCAGTGCTAGGGAGAGCAAGCGGGAGGGCCATTACAATGAGCAGTTCTTC	CSARESKREGHYNEQFF
-	-	TRBV5-1	TRBJ2-1	TGCGCCAGCAGCTTTGGGGTGGGAAGGGGAAGCTCCTACAATGAGCAGTTCTTC	CASSFGVGRGSSYNEQFF
few	TRBD2	TRBV6-2/TRBV6-3	TRBJ2-3	TGTGCCAGCAGTTCCTACCGGGGACAATCAAATAGCGGGAGTACAGATACGCAGTATTTT	CASSSYRGQSNSGSTDTQYF
-	TRBD2	TRBV12-3/TRBV12-4	TRBJ2-3	TGTGCCAGCTCCGGACTAGCGGACCCCACAGATACGCAGTATTTT	CASSGLADPTDTQYF
few	-	TRBV20-1	TRBJ2-1	TGCAGTGCTACTGGGGAGTTTGGACATGAGCAGTTCTTC	CSATGEFGHEQFF
-	-	TRBV14	TRBJ2-7	TGTGCCAGCAGCCAAGGACACTACGAGCAGTACTTC	CASSQGHYEQYF
many	-	TRBV20-1	TRBJ2-1	TGCAGTGCACACGGACAGACGAATGAGCAGTTCTTC	CSAHGQTNEQFF
-	TRBD2	TRBV5-1	TRBJ2-7	TGCGCCAACAGCAAGACTAGCGGGAGAAGCCACGAGCAGTACTTC	CANSKTSGRSHEQYF
many	-	TRBV11-2	TRBJ2-1	TGTGCCAGCAGCATCGGGACATCCGTAGTGACTAATGAGCAGTTCTTC	CASSIGTSVVTNEQFF
many	-	TRBV7-9	TRBJ1-4	TGTGCCAGCAGCTTAGAGAGTACGAATGAAAAACTGTTTTTT	CASSLESTNEKLFF
many	TRBD1	TRBV10-3	TRBJ2-5	TGTGCCATCAGTGATTGGAAGGGGGCCCAAGAGACCCAGTACTTC	CAISDWKGAQETQYF